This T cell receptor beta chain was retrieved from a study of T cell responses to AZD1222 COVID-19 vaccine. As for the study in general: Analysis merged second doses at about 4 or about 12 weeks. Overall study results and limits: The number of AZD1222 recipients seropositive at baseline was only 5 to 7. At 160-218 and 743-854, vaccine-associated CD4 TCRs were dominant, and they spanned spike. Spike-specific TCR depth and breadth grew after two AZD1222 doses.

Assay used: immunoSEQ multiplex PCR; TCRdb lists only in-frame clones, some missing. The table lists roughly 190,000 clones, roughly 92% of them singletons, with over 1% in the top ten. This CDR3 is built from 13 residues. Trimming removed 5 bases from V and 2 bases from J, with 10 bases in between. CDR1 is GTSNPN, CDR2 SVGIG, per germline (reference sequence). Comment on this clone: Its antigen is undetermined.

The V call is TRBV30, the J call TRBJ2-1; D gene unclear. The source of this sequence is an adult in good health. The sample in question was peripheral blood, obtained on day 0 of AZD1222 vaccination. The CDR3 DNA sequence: TGTGCCTGGTCCAGGATTGCCTACAATGAGCAGTTCTTC. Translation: CAWSRIAYNEQFF.